This T cell receptor (beta chain) was retrieved from a study of blood T cells in healthy people across ages. Peripheral blood, roughly 9.3 milliliters per donor, was collected. Many counts were recorded for this clonotype. Its antigen remains unknown. It was with a sample-barcoded 5' primer and a J-beta primer mix that a second PCR of roughly 6 to 12 cycles was run. TCRdb reanalysed the 5' RACE reads using MiXCR and keeps one entry per CDR3 protein. Here the sample spans some 1.5 million distinct CDR3 sequences, roughly 28% being singletons. The CDR3 loop spans 12 amino acids. Germline V CDR1 and CDR2: MNHEY, SVGEGT. V shed 2 bases and J shed 5 bases, with 6 bases lying between them. General study findings and limits: Significant beta diversity loss was already apparent by age around 40, declining roughly linearly.

V gene TRBV6-2 or TRBV6-3 combines with J gene TRBJ1-2, with D possibly TRBD1 on 6 matching bases. Specimen: blood. The TCR was taken from a woman in her twenties or thirties in good health. CDR3 coding DNA: TGTGCCAGCAGTTACGGACAGTATGGCTACACCTTC. This encodes CASSYGQYGYTF.